Listed below are T cell receptor beta chains from one sample, sequenced in a study of cytomegalovirus exposure and HLA in healthy donors. Generated by immunoSEQ multiplex PCR, the TCRdb table keeps only in-frame clones and is missing some. The table includes under 130,000 clones, 78% detected once. The material sequenced was PBMCs. The receptors were sampled from a man aged 25-45 years in good health and CMV-seronegative. CDR3s leave out the opening cysteine and the closing phenylalanine or tryptophan. The D gene is left open where the match is weak.

d_call j_call v_call cdr3_aa
TRBD2 TRBJ2-7 TRBV29-1 SVDAGVPYEQY
TRBD2 TRBJ2-7 TRBV28 ASSSGGQGDGEQY
. TRBJ2-5 TRBV6-4 AIEGHQETQY
. TRBJ2-7 TRBV19 ASSMRDSYEQY
. TRBJ2-7 TRBV4-1 ASSQVYAADHYEQY
. TRBJ2-7 TRBV7-2 ASSHSGLSYEQY
. TRBJ2-7 TRBV11-2 ASSPQAYEQY
TRBD1 TRBJ1-2 TRBV11-2 ASSVGDSFYGYT
. TRBJ2-7 TRBV6-6 ASSYNGPGEQY
TRBD1 TRBJ1-1 TRBV18 ASSKTGGNTEAF
TRBD2 TRBJ2-5 TRBV25-1 ASSALAGDQETQY
TRBD2 TRBJ2-1 TRBV6-5 ASSYHASGAYNEQF
. TRBJ1-6 TRBV5-4 ASSIDSRSGYNSPLH